This T cell receptor (beta chain) was found in a study of blood T cell repertoires in COVID-19. Whole-study context: Samples representing acute and convalescent COVID-19 were sourced from the United States, Italy and Spain. In each case, the material was cDNA or gDNA derived from T cells, B-cell-depleted T cells, or PBMCs.

In the original workflow: The assay estimated nucleated cells by amplifying reference gene primers. Clones were sequenced by immunoSEQ multiplex PCR, and TCRdb holds only the in-frame ones, with some missing. The V and J calls and the clone size are those of that table, but D and trimming were determined from the DNA. The repertoire holds around 41,000 clones, with 70% to 90% as singletons. The CDR3 spans 12 residues. V lost 4 bases and J lost 4, with 5 bases in between. The sample taken for sequencing was peripheral blood. V and J are TRBV12-3 or TRBV12-4 and TRBJ1-5; D ambiguous. This receptor was obtained from a human donor in a cohort sampled during active COVID-19. CDR3 region: CASSSGNQPQHF. The CDR3 DNA reads as TGTGCCAGCAGTTCAGGTAATCAGCCCCAGCATTTT.